A selection of T cell receptor beta chains follows, all from one sample in a study of OX40 agonist ivuxolimab in advanced cancers. This table comes from immunoSEQ multiplex PCR, and its TCRdb copy is limited to in-frame clones, with some not included. The data show some 79,000 clones, about 93% seen once. The sequencing used CD4+ or CD8+ T cells sorted from blood, collected in a trial of the OX40 agonist ivuxolimab. These receptors originate from an adult with an advanced solid tumor such as melanoma, head and neck, liver or kidney cancer. Each CDR3 is given with its conserved first and last residue. D genes are given only for firm matches. Rows may omit the clone size; those that give it use once, few, many or a size class.

clone size: -
J gene: TRBJ1-5
D gene: -
V gene: TRBV4-3
CDR3 DNA: TGCGCCAGCAGCCAAGATTATGGAAACCAGGGTAGCAATCAGCCCCAGCATTTT
CDR3 protein: CASSQDYGNQGSNQPQHF

clone size: -
J gene: TRBJ2-3
D gene: -
V gene: TRBV5-1
CDR3 DNA: TGCGCCAGCAGGTCAGAGGGCGCTAGCACAGATACGCAGTATTTT
CDR3 protein: CASRSEGASTDTQYF

clone size: -
J gene: TRBJ2-3
D gene: TRBD2
V gene: TRBV29-1
CDR3 DNA: TGCAGCGTTGCTCAAGCGGGAGCGACAGATACGCAGTATTTT
CDR3 protein: CSVAQAGATDTQYF

clone size: -
J gene: TRBJ2-1
D gene: TRBD1
V gene: TRBV27
CDR3 DNA: TGTGCCAGCAGATACCAGGGGACAGGGTACAATGAGCAGTTCTTC
CDR3 protein: CASRYQGTGYNEQFF

clone size: few
J gene: TRBJ1-3
D gene: -
V gene: TRBV7-9
CDR3 DNA: TGTGCCAGCAGCTTAACCCAGGACACCATATATTTT
CDR3 protein: CASSLTQDTIYF

clone size: -
J gene: TRBJ2-3
D gene: -
V gene: TRBV7-2
CDR3 DNA: TGTGCCAGCAGCTTATCCGCCACTAGTAAGACAAGCACAGATACGCAGTATTTT
CDR3 protein: CASSLSATSKTSTDTQYF

clone size: -
J gene: TRBJ1-2
D gene: TRBD1
V gene: TRBV18
CDR3 DNA: TGTGCCAGCTCACCGATTACCGACAGGGGGTCGGGCGGCTACACCTTC
CDR3 protein: CASSPITDRGSGGYTF

clone size: -
J gene: TRBJ2-1
D gene: TRBD2
V gene: TRBV18
CDR3 DNA: TGTGCCAGCTCACCCTTTAGCGGGGGGGATGGTAATGAGCAGTTCTTC
CDR3 protein: CASSPFSGGDGNEQFF

clone size: -
J gene: TRBJ1-1
D gene: -
V gene: TRBV30
CDR3 DNA: TGTGCCTGGAGCGAAACAGAAGCTTTCTTT
CDR3 protein: CAWSETEAFF

clone size: -
J gene: TRBJ2-2
D gene: -
V gene: TRBV30
CDR3 DNA: TGTGCCTGGAACCCGATGGGCTGGGAGCTGTTTTTT
CDR3 protein: CAWNPMGWELFF

clone size: -
J gene: TRBJ1-1
D gene: -
V gene: TRBV5-1
CDR3 DNA: TGCGCCAGCAGCTTGGACCAGCTAAACACTGAAGCTTTCTTT
CDR3 protein: CASSLDQLNTEAFF

clone size: -
J gene: TRBJ2-1
D gene: TRBD2
V gene: TRBV2
CDR3 DNA: TGTGCCAGCAGGGCGGGGACTAGCGGGCCGGGGCAGTTCTTC
CDR3 protein: CASRAGTSGPGQFF

clone size: -
J gene: TRBJ1-5
D gene: -
V gene: TRBV15
CDR3 DNA: TGTGCCACCAGCAGAGAAGGATGGGAGGGCAATCAGCCCCAGCATTTT
CDR3 protein: CATSREGWEGNQPQHF

clone size: -
J gene: TRBJ2-5
D gene: -
V gene: TRBV18
CDR3 DNA: TGTGCCAGCTCATCGCGGGACGGCCGAGGGGAGACCCAGTACTTC
CDR3 protein: CASSSRDGRGETQYF

clone size: once
J gene: TRBJ2-5
D gene: -
V gene: TRBV19
CDR3 DNA: TGTGCCAGTAGTTCGCAGCATAATACGGAGACCCAGTACTTC
CDR3 protein: CASSSQHNTETQYF

clone size: -
J gene: TRBJ2-7
D gene: TRBD1
V gene: TRBV6-5
CDR3 DNA: TGTGCCAGCAGTCCCGGGACAGGGAACGAGCAGTACTTC
CDR3 protein: CASSPGTGNEQYF

clone size: -
J gene: TRBJ2-5
D gene: -
V gene: TRBV5-6
CDR3 DNA: TGTGCCAGCAGCTTCATGGGGGGCCGGGAGACCCAGTACTTC
CDR3 protein: CASSFMGGRETQYF

clone size: -
J gene: TRBJ1-5
D gene: TRBD1
V gene: TRBV5-8
CDR3 DNA: TGTGCCAGCAGGCCCCGGGACAGGGGGCGCGAGCAGCCCCAGCATTTT
CDR3 protein: CASRPRDRGREQPQHF

clone size: -
J gene: TRBJ1-1
D gene: -
V gene: TRBV7-8
CDR3 DNA: TGTGCCAGCAGCTTATCTGGGGCGCGAACTGAAGCTTTCTTT
CDR3 protein: CASSLSGARTEAFF

clone size: -
J gene: TRBJ1-3
D gene: -
V gene: TRBV19
CDR3 DNA: TGTGCCAGTAAGGAGTTAGCAGCGGGAAACACCATATATTTT
CDR3 protein: CASKELAAGNTIYF

clone size: -
J gene: TRBJ2-2
D gene: TRBD2
V gene: TRBV5-4
CDR3 DNA: TGTGCCAGCAGCTGGGCCGGGACTAGATTCACCGGGGAGCTGTTTTTT
CDR3 protein: CASSWAGTRFTGELFF

clone size: -
J gene: TRBJ2-3
D gene: -
V gene: TRBV9
CDR3 DNA: TGTGCCAGCAGCGTAGCGGGAGCAGATACGCAGTATTTT
CDR3 protein: CASSVAGADTQYF

clone size: -
J gene: TRBJ2-7
D gene: -
V gene: TRBV29-1
CDR3 DNA: TGCAGCGTTGGGTGGGACTTACATGAGCAGTACTTC
CDR3 protein: CSVGWDLHEQYF

clone size: few
J gene: TRBJ2-3
D gene: TRBD2
V gene: TRBV6-5
CDR3 DNA: TGTGCCAGCAGTCTGGGACTAGCGGGAACAGATACGCAGTATTTT
CDR3 protein: CASSLGLAGTDTQYF

clone size: -
J gene: TRBJ1-1
D gene: -
V gene: TRBV6-5
CDR3 DNA: TGTGCCAGCAGTTACTCAGACAGCCCGAACACTGAAGCTTTCTTT
CDR3 protein: CASSYSDSPNTEAFF

clone size: -
J gene: TRBJ2-5
D gene: -
V gene: TRBV10-1
CDR3 DNA: TGCGCCAGCAGTGAGTCGTGGGAGACCCAGTACTTC
CDR3 protein: CASSESWETQYF

clone size: -
J gene: TRBJ1-2
D gene: TRBD1
V gene: TRBV7-9
CDR3 DNA: TGTGCCAGCAGCTTTACAGGGGTGAGGGCTTATGGCTACACCTTC
CDR3 protein: CASSFTGVRAYGYTF

clone size: -
J gene: TRBJ2-2
D gene: TRBD1
V gene: TRBV11-2
CDR3 DNA: TGTGCCAGCAGCTCCGGGACAGGGAGTAACACCGGGGAGCTGTTTTTT
CDR3 protein: CASSSGTGSNTGELFF

clone size: -
J gene: TRBJ2-1
D gene: TRBD1
V gene: TRBV5-8
CDR3 DNA: TGTGCCAGCAGCACCGGGACAGGGGCCACCTACAATGAGCAGTTCTTC
CDR3 protein: CASSTGTGATYNEQFF

clone size: -
J gene: TRBJ2-7
D gene: TRBD2
V gene: TRBV7-4
CDR3 DNA: TGTGCCAGCAGGGGTAGCGGGAGTCTGTACGAGCAGTACTTC
CDR3 protein: CASRGSGSLYEQYF

clone size: -
J gene: TRBJ2-7
D gene: TRBD1
V gene: TRBV29-1
CDR3 DNA: TGCAGCGGGGGGACAGGGTACTCCTTCGAGCAGTACTTC
CDR3 protein: CSGGTGYSFEQYF

clone size: -
J gene: TRBJ2-5
D gene: TRBD1
V gene: TRBV9
CDR3 DNA: TGTGCCAGCAGCGTAGCCTGGGGACAGCACCAAGAGACCCAGTACTTC
CDR3 protein: CASSVAWGQHQETQYF

clone size: -
J gene: TRBJ2-2
D gene: TRBD2
V gene: TRBV4-3
CDR3 DNA: TGCGCCAGCAACCAACTAGCGGGCGAGGGCACCGGGGAGCTGTTTTTT
CDR3 protein: CASNQLAGEGTGELFF

clone size: -
J gene: TRBJ1-5
D gene: TRBD1
V gene: TRBV19
CDR3 DNA: TGTGCCAGTACCCCCCTTCCCCCGGGACAGGGGAGTAATCAGCCCCAGCATTTT
CDR3 protein: CASTPLPPGQGSNQPQHF

clone size: -
J gene: TRBJ1-1
D gene: -
V gene: TRBV6-5
CDR3 DNA: TGTGCCAGCAGATTCGGTACCGGGAGGAACACTGAAGCTTTCTTT
CDR3 protein: CASRFGTGRNTEAFF

clone size: -
J gene: TRBJ2-2
D gene: -
V gene: TRBV5-4
CDR3 DNA: TGTGCCAGCAGCTTGTGGGCGTCCTCGAACACCGGGGAGCTGTTTTTT
CDR3 protein: CASSLWASSNTGELFF

clone size: -
J gene: TRBJ2-1
D gene: -
V gene: TRBV19
CDR3 DNA: TGTGCCAGTAGCCTACAGCGGGACAATGAGCAGTTCTTC
CDR3 protein: CASSLQRDNEQFF

clone size: -
J gene: TRBJ1-4
D gene: -
V gene: TRBV19
CDR3 DNA: TGTGCCAGTAGTGGAGAAAAACAGACCGTTGAGAAACTGTTTTTT
CDR3 protein: CASSGEKQTVEKLFF

clone size: -
J gene: TRBJ1-1
D gene: -
V gene: TRBV29-1
CDR3 DNA: TGCAGCGTTGAAACCGGTCGGGAAGCTTTCTTT
CDR3 protein: CSVETGREAFF

clone size: -
J gene: TRBJ2-7
D gene: -
V gene: TRBV18
CDR3 DNA: TGTGCCAGCTCACAAGCCGGGAGCTCCTACGAGCAGTACTTC
CDR3 protein: CASSQAGSSYEQYF